Reported below is one T cell receptor (beta chain). Its antigen remains unknown. The sample comes from a study of vaccination effects on CD4 cells after COVID-19. Whole-study context: At 16 days and at one week before vaccination, samples were given by two convalescent patients.

Clones were read by immunoSEQ multiplex PCR, and TCRdb kept only the in-frame ones, dropping some. This sample has approximately 40,000 clones, with approximately 70% found just once. The V gene end was trimmed by 2 bases and the J gene end by 4 bases; junction bases not matched to a gene: 9. The CDR3 contains 16 residues. Germline values: CDR1 LGHDT, CDR2 YNNKEL (reference sequence). Before any sequencing was done, the ViraFEST assay used viral peptide pools to expand antigen-specific CD4+ T cells. The authors isolated CD4+ T cells after about 10 days of culture. The person acquired a PCR-confirmed SARS-CoV-2 infection between March and December 2020. Cultures of a few million PBMC per well contained 10 IU/ml IL-2 plus 10 ug/ml peptides.

This chain joins TRBV3-1 (or the pseudogene TRBV3-2) and TRBJ2-3, with TRBD2 matching 7 bases. The source is a human donor who had a prior SARS-CoV-2 infection. The sequencing here drew on CD4+ T cells from PBMCs cultured with a peptide pool, taken before COVID-19 vaccination. Here the CDR3 DNA reads TGTGCCAGCAGCCAATTCGGGGGGAATTGGGCAGATACGCAGTATTTT. This gives the protein CASSQFGGNWADTQYF.